This T cell receptor beta chain emerged from a study of cytomegalovirus exposure and HLA in healthy donors. Broader study findings: Listed as cytomegalovirus-associated were 164 TCR beta chains. Researchers left out some V segments, among them TRBV6-2 and TRBV6-3, as indistinguishable. A missense DCLRE1C variant was associated with V- and J-gene trimming of TCR beta chains in a later analysis, and an independent cohort replicated the association.

In regard to this clone: What it binds is not known.

The germline gives CDR1 MNHNS, CDR2 SASEGT. The CDR3 totals 14 residues. The PCR made use of 60 Vbeta and 13 Jbeta primers. TCRdb's table, derived via immunoSEQ multiplex PCR, lists solely in-frame clones and lacks some. The sample yields about 200,000 clones, less than 90% seen once. The rearrangement links TRBV6-1 to TRBJ2-5; tentatively, D is TRBD1 (6 bases). The DNA end lines up better with TRBJ2-7; the J call may be wrong. The source material was PBMCs. The TCR comes from a woman in her twenties or thirties in good health and CMV-seronegative. CDR3 protein: CASSARDIRYEQYF. The DNA of the CDR3 is TGTGCCAGCAGTGCCCGGGACATACGGTACGAGCAGTACTTC.